These T cell receptor beta chains were read from a single sample in a study of cytotoxic CD8 clonotypes in ibrutinib-treated CLL. Some clones are missing from TCRdb's copy, which holds only in-frame ones; the method was immunoSEQ multiplex PCR. The table has approximately 140,000 clones, roughly 77% seen once. Sequenced material: PBMCs, taken after 12 months of ibrutinib treatment. The receptors come from a human donor with chronic lymphocytic leukemia. Each CDR3 is given with its conserved first and last residue. The order of the fields is J gene, V gene, D gene, clone size, CDR3 DNA, CDR3 protein. D genes are given only for firm matches. Where a row states a size, it is once, few, many or the class of an expanded clone; other rows omit it.

>TRBJ2-1|TRBV27|TRBD2|.
TGTGCCAGCAGCCACTATCTTAGCGGGGGGGCTAATGAGCAGTTCTTC
CASSHYLSGGANEQFF
>TRBJ1-4|TRBV11-2|.|many
TGTGCCAGCAGCTTCAGTAATGAAAAACTGTTTTTT
CASSFSNEKLFF
>TRBJ1-4|TRBV18|.|.
TGTGCCAGCTCACCGATGACAGGACCTAATGAAAAACTGTTTTTT
CASSPMTGPNEKLFF
>TRBJ1-2|TRBV19|.|.
TGTGCCGCCGCGGGCGGGGCCGCGGATGGCTACACCTTC
CAAAGGAADGYTF
>TRBJ2-7|TRBV7-8|.|.
TGTGCCACACGGAATTTAACCTACGAGCAGTACTTC
CATRNLTYEQYF
>TRBJ2-2|TRBV30|TRBD2|.
TGTGCCGGATCGGGGGGAGGCACCGGGGAGCTGTTTTTT
CAGSGGGTGELFF
>TRBJ2-3|TRBV27|TRBD1|.
TGTGCCAGCAGTTTATTAGTGACAGGGGCAGATACGCAGTATTTT
CASSLLVTGADTQYF
>TRBJ1-1|TRBV29-1|.|.
TGCAGCGTGACCGAAGGCTTAGCTTTCTTT
CSVTEGLAFF
>TRBJ1-1|TRBV27|.|.
TGTGCCAGCAGTTTATGGTCCGCCGGAAAGACTGAAGCTTTCTTT
CASSLWSAGKTEAFF
>TRBJ1-3|TRBV27|.|.
TGTGCCAGCTCGCTGGGTAACTCTGGAAACACCATATATTTT
CASSLGNSGNTIYF
>TRBJ2-3|TRBV7-2|.|.
TGTGCCAGCAGCCAAGTACCCGGGTTCGCGGGCACAGATACGCAGTATTTT
CASSQVPGFAGTDTQYF
>TRBJ1-2|TRBV15|.|.
TGTGCCACCAGCAGAGCTGGGGAGGGGGGCTACACCTTC
CATSRAGEGGYTF
>TRBJ2-7|TRBV28|TRBD1|.
TGTGCCAGCAGACCTTCGGGGACAGCCTATGAGCAGTACTTC
CASRPSGTAYEQYF
>TRBJ2-7|TRBV25-1|.|.
TGTGCCAGCAGTGATGGGATCTACGAGCAGTACTTC
CASSDGIYEQYF
>TRBJ2-7|TRBV5-1|TRBD1|few
TGCGCCAGCAGCTTGGGACAGGGGGCTACCTACGAGCAGTACTTC
CASSLGQGATYEQYF
>TRBJ2-7|TRBV6-1|TRBD1|.
TGTGCCAGCAGTGGCATTACCGGGACAGTTGCTTACGAGCAGTACTTC
CASSGITGTVAYEQYF
>TRBJ1-2|TRBV9|.|.
TGTGCCAGCAGCGTAGCTGAGAGGACAGTGGTCTATGGCTACACCTTC
CASSVAERTVVYGYTF
>TRBJ1-1|TRBV30|.|.
TGTGCCTGGAGTGTACAGGGCTACACTGAAGCTTTCTTT
CAWSVQGYTEAFF
>TRBJ2-1|TRBV9|.|.
TGTGCCAGCAGCGTAGCTAGTCTCACCAATGAGCAGTTCTTC
CASSVASLTNEQFF
>TRBJ2-6|TRBV25-1|.|few
TGTGCCAGCAGTGAATATACACACTCTGGGGCCAACGTCCTGACTTTC
CASSEYTHSGANVLTF
>TRBJ2-7|TRBV7-9|TRBD2|.
TGTGCCAGCAGCTTAGTACCTAGCGGGAACTCCTACGAGCAGTACTTC
CASSLVPSGNSYEQYF
>TRBJ1-6|TRBV29-1|TRBD1|.
TGCAGCGTTGGTCCTGTAGGGGACTCGAGGACAGGGCTCCATTCACCCCTCCACTTT
CSVGPVGDSRTGLHSPLHF
>TRBJ2-1|TRBV5-1|TRBD1|.
TGCGCCAGCAGCTTGTTGGGACAGCCCCGGTACAATGAGCAGTTCTTC
CASSLLGQPRYNEQFF
>TRBJ1-4|TRBV6-6|TRBD1|.
TGTGCCAGCAGTTACGAGGAGGGGGCGCGAGAAAAACTGTTTTTT
CASSYEEGAREKLFF
>TRBJ2-7|TRBV28|.|.
TGTGCCAGCAGTTTAGGCGGTAGCTCCTACGAGCAGTACTTC
CASSLGGSSYEQYF
>TRBJ2-7|TRBV7-2|.|.
TGTGCCAGCAGCCTCCTGACCCTTCCCCCGTACGAGCAGTACTTC
CASSLLTLPPYEQYF
>TRBJ1-4|TRBV6-5|TRBD1|.
TGTGCCAGCAGTTCCGCGGGACAGGGGAATGAAAAACTGTTTTTT
CASSSAGQGNEKLFF
>TRBJ1-3|TRBV9|.|.
TGTGCCAGCAGCGTAGAGGAGGGTTTCCGAAACACCATATATTTT
CASSVEEGFRNTIYF
>TRBJ1-6|TRBV7-3|.|.
TGTGCCAGCAGCTCCGACATCGGAGGAATTTCCCTCCACTTT
CASSSDIGGISLHF
>TRBJ1-3|TRBV7-2|.|few
TGTGCCAGCAGCCCCAGAGGTGGAAACACCATATATTTT
CASSPRGGNTIYF
>TRBJ1-1|TRBV6-1|.|.
TGTGCCAGCAGTGAACGAAGGCCTGGGGACACTGAAGCTTTCTTT
CASSERRPGDTEAFF
>TRBJ1-2|TRBV4-2|TRBD1|.
TGTGCCAGCAGCCTGGACAGGGGCTATGGCTACACCTTC
CASSLDRGYGYTF
>TRBJ1-1|TRBV18|.|.
TGTGCCAGCTCACCGACAGAGAACACTGAAGCTTTCTTT
CASSPTENTEAFF
>TRBJ2-6|TRBV19|.|.
TGTGCCAGTAGTACAACAGGAGCCGGGGCCAACGTCCTGACTTTC
CASSTTGAGANVLTF
>TRBJ1-1|TRBV21-1|.|.
TGTGCCAGCAGCAAAGTCGGACTCTTCACTGAAGCTTTCTTT
CASSKVGLFTEAFF
>TRBJ2-2|TRBV28|.|.
TGTGCCAGTCGACCCTTGAACACCGGGGAGCTGTTTTTT
CASRPLNTGELFF
>TRBJ1-2|TRBV7-2|TRBD1|.
TGTGCCAGCAGCTTAGTAACGGGGGACAGAAACGGCTACACCTTC
CASSLVTGDRNGYTF
>TRBJ2-3|TRBV19|TRBD2|.
TGTGCCAGTAGTGCAGCGGGAGGAAGGACAGATACGCAGTATTTT
CASSAAGGRTDTQYF
>TRBJ2-7|TRBV6-1|.|once
TGTGCCAGCAACAAAGAAGGAGGCGTTGGTCTCGAGCAGTACTTC
CASNKEGGVGLEQYF
>TRBJ2-7|TRBV5-5|.|.
TGTGCCAGCAGCCTGGCTTTTGACGCATCCCCCTACGAGCAGTACTTC
CASSLAFDASPYEQYF
>TRBJ2-1|TRBV5-1|.|.
TGCGCCAGCAGCTTGGAGGGGAGGCGGCAGGAGCAGTTCTTC
CASSLEGRRQEQFF
>TRBJ1-1|TRBV2|TRBD1|.
TGTGCCAGCAGGACAGGGAGTACTGAAGCTTTCTTT
CASRTGSTEAFF
>TRBJ1-2|TRBV7-8|TRBD1|.
TGTGCCAGCAGCAGACGGGACAGCCCCTACGACTATGGCTACACCTTC
CASSRRDSPYDYGYTF
>TRBJ2-3|TRBV5-1|.|.
TGCGCCAGCAGCTTAGAAAGGGGAAGCACAGATACGCAGTATTTT
CASSLERGSTDTQYF
>TRBJ2-5|TRBV5-1|.|.
TGCGCCAGCAGCTTGGGACACGAAGAGACCCAGTACTTC
CASSLGHEETQYF
>TRBJ2-4|TRBV19|.|many
TGTGCCAGCAAGACAGGCCCTTCAGGGATTCAGTACTTC
CASKTGPSGIQYF